This TCR beta chain was recorded in a study of T cell changes during pregnancy in multiple sclerosis. TCRdb's table, derived via immunoSEQ multiplex PCR, lists solely in-frame clones and lacks some. The profile shows about 43,000 clones, roughly 90% of them singletons. The CDR3 contains 15 residues. V shed 3 bases, J shed 3 bases, and the junction held 6 bases outside the gene matches. Germline values: CDR1 SGHNT, CDR2 YYREEE (reference sequence). The specimen comprised peripheral blood, sampled in the second trimester of pregnancy. The source is a female donor in good health, enrolled as a control in a pregnancy study. V is TRBV5-4 and J is TRBJ1-1; 9 nucleotides line up with TRBD1. CDR3 amino acids: CASSSDRGTDTEAFF. Written as DNA, the CDR3 is TGTGCCAGCAGCTCGGACAGGGGTACGGACACTGAAGCTTTCTTT.